What follows describes a single TCR beta chain. This entry is derived from a study of sequential checkpoint blockade in melanoma. Across the study: Patients were randomized 1:1 to nivolumab-then-ipilimumab or ipilimumab-then-nivolumab first-line. Maintenance nivolumab came after either treatment sequence.

The germline V gene has CDR1 MNHEY and CDR2 SVGAGI. Trimming left V 8 bases short and J 2 bases short, with 15 bases between. This CDR3 is built from 14 residues. Profiling relied on immunoSEQ multiplex PCR, and the TCRdb table lists in-frame clones only, not all of them. The sample contains about 38,000 clones, around nine tenths of which appear only once. The treatment denotes: randomized to nivolumab then ipilimumab (arm A) or the reverse (arm B). Live CD3+CD8+ CD19− CD56− cells were sorted from PBMCs. The clonotype originates from a human donor with melanoma. V gene TRBV6-5 combines with J gene TRBJ2-5; no firm D call. The sequenced sample was CD8+ T cells sorted from blood (inferred from file names), obtained from a patient given nivolumab and ipilimumab in sequence. The CDR3 region is CASANETAQETQYF. The DNA for the CDR3 is TGTGCCAGCGCCAACGAAACAGCTCAAGAGACCCAGTACTTC.